The 27 T cell receptor beta chains below all came from one sample that was sequenced in a study of T cells in Graves' hyperthyroidism and ophthalmopathy. Amplified TCR beta CDR3 regions came from RNA transcripts. The HTBI primer set drove a first-round RT-PCR of the TCR CDR3. TCRdb recomputed calls from the multiplex PCR reads with MiXCR, one row per CDR3 protein. The table includes a few hundred thousand distinct CDR3 sequences, about 45% detected once. Sequencing was carried out using peripheral blood or thyroid tissue (not recorded which). These receptors were obtained from a woman aged 18 to 35 with Graves' hyperthyroidism.

The chain couples TRBV4-1 to TRBJ2-3; D remains unclear. V lost 0 bases to trimming and J lost 3 bases, with 4 bases between them. The CDR3 is made up of 13 amino acids. Germline lookup yields CDR1 MGHRA and CDR2 YSYEKL. The CDR3 bases are TGCGCCAGCAGCCAAGATGAAACAGATACGCAGTATTTT. This codes for CASSQDETDTQYF.

The chain is built from TRBV7-2 and TRBJ2-5; TRBD2 is a possible D gene (6 bases). The end of the DNA fits TRBJ2-1 better, so the J call may be wrong. The CDR3 runs to 14 residues. Germline CDR1 and CDR2: SGHTA and FQGNSA. CDR3 DNA: TGTGCCAGCAGCTTAGGGGTAGCGGAAGGTGGGCAGTTCTTC. Its protein product is CASSLGVAEGGQFF.

The gene calls are TRBV7-2 and TRBJ2-7, with 9 bases fitting TRBD1. Germline loops: CDR1 SGHTA, CDR2 FQGNSA. Germline trimming cut 5 bases from V and 5 bases from J; bases unmatched to any gene: 7. This CDR3 has 14 residues. The CDR3 DNA reads TGTGCCAGCAGCAATAAGGGACAGGGCAACGAGCAGTACTTC. Protein: CASSNKGQGNEQYF.

This clonotype was detected ten times or more. The chain employs TRBV13 and TRBJ2-7; 7 bases align to TRBD2. Germline CDR1 reads PRHDT; CDR2 reads FYEKMQ (reference sequence). The CDR3 is 13 amino acids. J gave up 7 bases and V 8 bases, and 11 bases lay outside the gene matches. DNA for the CDR3: TGTGCCAGCGCTCGGACTAGTTATTTTGAGCAGTACTTC. This gives the protein CASARTSYFEQYF.

There are many counts of this clonotype. This rearrangement joins TRBV5-8 to TRBJ2-5; D uncertain. The V gene lost 1 base and the J gene lost 5 bases, with 15 bases spanning the gap. Per the germline V gene, CDR1 is SGHTS and CDR2 is YDEGEE. The CDR3 totals 15 residues. The DNA for the CDR3 is TGTGCCAGCAGCTTGTTCGCTCGGTCATCGGAGACCCAGTACTTC. Its translation is CASSLFARSSETQYF. Combining the CDR3 with reference TRBV5-8 and TRBJ2-5 gives the whole variable domain EAGVTQSPTHLIKTRGQQATLRCSPISGHTSVYWYQQALGLGLQFLLWYDEGEERNRGNFPPRFSGRQFPNYSSELNVNALELEDSALYLCASSLFARSSETQYFGPGTRLLVL.

V gene TRBV6-1 combines with J gene TRBJ2-7, with D hard to call. V gave up 5 bases and J gave up 7 bases, with 15 bases separating them. Germline CDR1 is MNHNS and CDR2 is SASEGT. The CDR3 sequence is 13 residues long. The CDR3 region is CASSYSTVGEQYF. The CDR3 coding sequence is TGTGCCAGCAGTTACTCGACGGTAGGGGAGCAGTACTTC.

The V and J genes are TRBV5-4 and TRBJ2-2; D gene unclear. V lost 4 bases and J lost 6, with 16 bases in between. This CDR3 spans 15 amino acids. Germline values: CDR1 SGHNT, CDR2 YYREEE (reference sequence). The CDR3 reads CASSPSSPGAGELFF. The CDR3 bases are TGTGCCAGCAGCCCAAGCTCCCCTGGGGCCGGGGAGCTGTTTTTT.

This clonotype was counted ten times or more. The rearrangement joins TRBV9 to TRBJ1-2; TRBD1 agrees at 9 bases. Per germline, CDR1 SGDLS and CDR2 YYNGEE. This CDR3 has 16 amino acids. With 0 bases clipped from V and 5 bases from J, the junction kept 8 bases outside the gene matches. CDR3 in amino acids: CASSVGYRGPGYGYTF. The CDR3 region has the DNA TGTGCCAGCAGCGTAGGATACAGGGGGCCTGGATATGGCTACACCTTC.

This clonotype has a single count. The rearrangement links TRBV3-1 to TRBJ2-5; a possible D gene is TRBD2 (5 bases). The length of the CDR3 is 14 residues. With 4 bases removed from V and 5 bases from J, the gap between germline ends came to 14 bases. Germline CDR1 is LGHDT and CDR2 is YNNKEL (reference sequence). As DNA, the CDR3 is TGTGCCAGCAGCCCATCACCGGGAACTGAGACCCAGTACTTC. Its translation is CASSPSPGTETQYF.

The V call is TRBV7-9, the J call TRBJ2-5, with D possibly matching TRBD1 (5 bases). Deletions cut 3 bases from V and 3 bases from J, with 11 bases between. Per germline, CDR1 SEHNR and CDR2 FQNEAQ (reference sequence). CDR3 length: 14 residues. This CDR3 is CASSFSGHKETQYF. The CDR3 nucleotides are TGTGCCAGCAGCTTCTCCGGACACAAAGAGACCCAGTACTTC.

This clonotype was counted ten times or more. This chain connects TRBV7-9 to TRBJ2-5; 13 bases agree with TRBD2. The CDR3 runs to 16 residues. Germline V CDR1 and CDR2: SEHNR, FQNEAQ (reference sequence). V lost 4 bases to trimming and J lost 1 base; unmatched junction nucleotides: 3. The CDR3 sequence: CASSSGTSGAQETQYF. CDR3 DNA sequence: TGTGCCAGCAGCTCCGGGACTAGCGGGGCCCAAGAGACCCAGTACTTC. Combining the CDR3 with reference TRBV7-9 and TRBJ2-5 gives the whole variable domain DTGVSQNPRHKITKRGQNVTFRCDPISEHNRLYWYRQTLGQGPEFLTYFQNEAQLEKSRLLSDRFSAERPKGSFSTLEIQRTEQGDSAMYLCASSSGTSGAQETQYFGPGTRLLVL.

The V call is TRBV6-5, the J call TRBJ2-7; D possibly uses TRBD1 or TRBD2 (6 bases each). Deletions cut 5 bases from V and 5 bases from J, with 16 bases between. This CDR3 has 14 residues. The germline gives CDR1 MNHEY, CDR2 SVGAGI. The CDR3 reads CASSEPGATDEQYF. CDR3 nucleotide sequence: TGTGCCAGCAGTGAACCGGGGGCAACCGACGAGCAGTACTTC.

This clonotype was seen only a few times. V usage is TRBV5-1 and J usage is TRBJ2-7, with 7 bases identical to TRBD1. There are 16 residues in the CDR3. The germline V gene has CDR1 SGHRS and CDR2 YFSETQ. The junction had 10 bases not matched to a gene; V was cut back by 4 bases and J by 0 bases. The CDR3 sequence is CASSLPRQGSSYEQYF. The CDR3 bases are TGCGCCAGCAGCCTGCCCCGACAGGGAAGCTCCTACGAGCAGTACTTC.

With regard to this clonotype: No DNA is shown, since the ends of the CDR3 on it are uncertain; the CDR3 is the one TCRdb lists. This chain joins TRBV29-1 and TRBJ1-2. The germline CDR1 and CDR2 sequences are SQVTM and ANQGSEA. The CDR3 numbers 21 amino acids, ends counted. The CDR3 loop reads CSVELPWSAGELFFGGYGYTF.

The chain has TRBV20-1 and TRBJ1-1, with D perhaps matching TRBD1 (5 bases). The V gene's germline CDR1 is DFQATT and CDR2 SNEGSKA (reference sequence). V gave up 3 bases and J gave up 0 bases, with 20 bases separating them. The CDR3 is made up of 17 amino acids. The CDR3 is CSASPERGRGMNTEAFF. The DNA for the CDR3 is TGCAGTGCTAGCCCTGAGAGGGGTCGGGGCATGAACACTGAAGCTTTCTTT.

This chain links TRBV6-1 with TRBJ2-7; D is tentatively TRBD1 or TRBD2 (5 bases each). From germline, CDR1 is MNHNS and CDR2 SASEGT. V lost 6 bases and J lost 2, with 14 bases in between. CDR3 length: 14 amino acids. The CDR3 DNA is TGTGCCAGCAGCATCAAGACAGCGGCCTACGAGCAGTACTTC. Protein product: CASSIKTAAYEQYF.

The chain uses TRBV29-1 and TRBJ2-7; 14 bases agree with TRBD2. The germline CDR1 and CDR2 sequences are SQVTM and ANQGSEA. V lost 7 bases, J lost 3 bases, and 8 bases stayed unmatched. The CDR3 is made up of 15 amino acids. The CDR3 DNA reads as TGCAGCGCATCGGGACTAGCGGGAGACGACTACGAGCAGTACTTC. Translated, it gives CSASGLAGDDYEQYF.

The chain couples TRBV19 to TRBJ1-2; D is possibly TRBD1 (6 bases). The CDR3 consists of 13 residues. In germline, CDR1 is LNHDA, CDR2 SQIVND (reference sequence). The V gene lost 3 bases and the J gene lost 8 bases, with 13 bases spanning the gap. The CDR3 is CASSIGQRDGYTF. CDR3 bases: TGTGCCAGTAGTATCGGACAGAGGGACGGCTACACCTTC. The full variable domain, with the rest looked up from reference TRBV19 and TRBJ1-2, is DGGITQSPKYLFRKEGQNVTLSCEQNLNHDAMYWYRQDPGQGLRLIYYSQIVNDFQKGDIAEGYSVSREKKESFPLTVTSAQKNPTAFYLCASSIGQRDGYTFGSGTRLTVV.

A remark on this clonotype: Its ends do not fully match the called genes, so a read error is possible. The rearrangement uses TRBV7-9 and TRBJ2-5; perhaps D is TRBD1 or TRBD2 (5 bases each). CDR1 is SEHNR and CDR2 is FQNEAQ in the germline V gene (reference sequence). The CDR3 runs to 15 residues. CDR3 protein: CASSPVASGQETPYF. In DNA form, the CDR3 reads TGTGCCAGCAGCCCCGTGGCGTCGGGGCAAGAGACCCCGTACTTC.

A single count supports this clonotype. This may come from a read error, since a much larger clone is one base off. The V and J genes are TRBV20-1 and TRBJ1-4; 8 nucleotides line up with TRBD1. The germline V gene has CDR1 DFQATT and CDR2 SNEGSKA (reference sequence). The CDR3 length is 17 residues. This CDR3 reads CSARRPGGAKTNGKLFF. CDR3 sequence (DNA): TGCAGTGCTAGAAGGCCAGGGGGCGCGAAAACTAATGGAAAACTGTTTTTT.

The rearrangement joins TRBV24-1 to TRBJ2-1, with D possibly called TRBD1 or TRBD2 (5 bases each). The CDR3 loop spans 15 amino acids. The V gene lost 4 bases and the J gene lost 0 bases, with 9 bases spanning the gap. The V gene's germline CDR1 is KGHDR and CDR2 SFDVKD. The CDR3 is CATSEGTSSYNEQFF. In DNA form, the CDR3 reads TGTGCCACCAGTGAAGGGACCAGCTCCTACAATGAGCAGTTCTTC.

The V call is TRBV24-1, the J call TRBJ2-7; tentative D call: TRBD2 (5 bases). The CDR3 is made up of 16 amino acids. Germline V gene lookup returns CDR1 KGHDR and CDR2 SFDVKD. V lost 5 bases, J lost 3 bases, and 19 bases lay in between. The CDR3 here is CATSAEDRTGNYEQYF. As DNA, the CDR3 is TGTGCCACCAGTGCTGAGGATAGGACGGGGAACTACGAGCAGTACTTC.

The gene calls are TRBV12-3 or TRBV12-4 and TRBJ2-2, with D unclear. Between the trimmed V and J ends, which lost 8 bases and 6 bases, there was a span of 13 bases. This CDR3 region has 13 residues. The chain's CDR3 is CASSEKVAGELFF. The CDR3 nucleotides are TGTGCCAGCTCCGAAAAGGTTGCCGGGGAGCTGTTTTTT.

This clonotype was detected a few times. The chain couples TRBV18 to TRBJ1-1; D ambiguous. The CDR3 is 12 amino acids. Deletions cut 5 bases from V and 11 bases from J, with 15 bases between. Germline V gene data show CDR1 as KGHSH and CDR2 as LQKENI. The CDR3 coding sequence is TGTGCCAGCTCAACTCGGACCGAAGAGGCTTTCTTT. Protein product: CASSTRTEEAFF.

J is TRBJ1-3 and V is TRBV6-5, with D perhaps TRBD1 (5 bases). Germline values: CDR1 MNHEY, CDR2 SVGAGI. The CDR3 spans 16 residues. Trimming pared 5 bases from V and 0 bases from J, leaving 14 bases between. The CDR3 loop is CASSPVTGYSGNTIYF. The CDR3 coding sequence is TGTGCCAGCAGTCCTGTAACAGGTTACTCTGGAAACACCATATATTTT.

For the CDR3, the DNA is TGTGCCAGCAGCCCCGGGAATACAGGGGGCACTCAGCATTTT. This translates into CASSPGNTGGTQHF. The J gene is TRBJ1-5, the V gene TRBV7-2; TRBD1 aligns across 9 bases. The ends lost 5 bases at V and 13 bases at J; junction bases unmatched: 12. The germline CDR1 and CDR2 sequences are SGHTA and FQGNSA. CDR3 length equals 14 residues.

The chain carries TRBV2 and TRBJ1-2; D gene ambiguous. This CDR3 comprises 13 residues. The V end was cut by 7 bases, the J end by 12 bases, with 21 bases between. Germline CDR1 and CDR2: SNHLY and FYNNEI. CDR3 DNA: TGTGCCAGCATGGAGACAACTCCCTCTGGAAACACCTTC. It codes for CASMETTPSGNTF. Together with reference TRBV2 and TRBJ1-2, the CDR3 gives the full variable domain: EPEVTQTPSHQVTQMGQEVILRCVPISNHLYFYWYRQILGQKVEFLVSFYNNEISEKSEIFDDQFSVERPDGSNFTLKIRSTKLEDSAMYFCASMETTPSGNTFGSGTRLTVV.